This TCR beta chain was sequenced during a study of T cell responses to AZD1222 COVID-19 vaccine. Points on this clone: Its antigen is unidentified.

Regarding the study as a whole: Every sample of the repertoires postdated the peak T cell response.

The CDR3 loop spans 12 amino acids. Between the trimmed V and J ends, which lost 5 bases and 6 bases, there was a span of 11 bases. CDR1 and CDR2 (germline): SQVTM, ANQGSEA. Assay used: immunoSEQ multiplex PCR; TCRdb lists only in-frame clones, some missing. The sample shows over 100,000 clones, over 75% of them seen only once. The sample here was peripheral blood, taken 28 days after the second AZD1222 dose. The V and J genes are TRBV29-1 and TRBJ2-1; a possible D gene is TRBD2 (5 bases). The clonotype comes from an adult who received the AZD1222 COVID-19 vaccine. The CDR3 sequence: CSVTSSINEQFF. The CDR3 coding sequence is TGCAGCGTTACTAGTAGCATCAATGAGCAGTTCTTC.